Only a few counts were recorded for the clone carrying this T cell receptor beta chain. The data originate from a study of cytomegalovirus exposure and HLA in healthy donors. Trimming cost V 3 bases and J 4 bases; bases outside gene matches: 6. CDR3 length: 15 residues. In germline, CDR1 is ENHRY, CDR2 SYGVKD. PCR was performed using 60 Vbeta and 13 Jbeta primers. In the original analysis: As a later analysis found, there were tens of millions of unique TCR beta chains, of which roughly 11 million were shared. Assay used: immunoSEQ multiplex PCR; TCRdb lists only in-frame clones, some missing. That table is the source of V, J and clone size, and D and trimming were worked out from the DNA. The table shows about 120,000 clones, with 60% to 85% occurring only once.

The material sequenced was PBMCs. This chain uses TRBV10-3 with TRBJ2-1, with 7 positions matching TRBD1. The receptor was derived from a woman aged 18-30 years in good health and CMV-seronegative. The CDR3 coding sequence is TGTGCCATCAGTGACTCCGGGACAGTGTACAATGAGCAGTTCTTC. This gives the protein CAISDSGTVYNEQFF.